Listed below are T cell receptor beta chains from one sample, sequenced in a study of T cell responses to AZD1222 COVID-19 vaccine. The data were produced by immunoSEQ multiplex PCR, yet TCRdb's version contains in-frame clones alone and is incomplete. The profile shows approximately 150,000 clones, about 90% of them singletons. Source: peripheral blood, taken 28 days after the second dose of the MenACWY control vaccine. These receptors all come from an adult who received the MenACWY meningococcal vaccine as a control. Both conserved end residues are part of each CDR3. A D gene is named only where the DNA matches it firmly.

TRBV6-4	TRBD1	CASSGQGEGTDTQYF
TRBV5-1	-	CASSPFTDTQYF
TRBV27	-	CASSLMVGNEQFF
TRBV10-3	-	CAISLDRSTGELFF
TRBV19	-	CASSGIFGRDYEQYF
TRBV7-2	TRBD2	CASSLVLAGAGELFF
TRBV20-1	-	CSASANSYEQYF
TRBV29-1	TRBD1	CSVPGQGLTDTQYF
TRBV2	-	CASTTTGRKETQYF
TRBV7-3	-	CASSLAVYNEQFF
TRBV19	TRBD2	CASSMGLAGVTDTQYF
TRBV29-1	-	CSVEYTGFGYTF
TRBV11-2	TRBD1	CASSLATGPTYEQYF
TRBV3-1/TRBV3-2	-	CASSPTGLQETQYF
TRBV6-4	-	CASRDRVEQYF
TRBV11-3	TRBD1	CASSLTGGGLSTDTQYF
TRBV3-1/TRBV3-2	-	CASSSPGKDLPGANVLTF
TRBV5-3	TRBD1	CARSAGQGQEKLFF
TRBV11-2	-	CASSLASGIRSYEQYF
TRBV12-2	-	CASRSEDRDSDQPQHF
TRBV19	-	CASSMVLTGHEKLFF
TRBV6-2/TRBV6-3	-	CASSYFQQLANTDTQYF
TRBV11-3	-	CASSLDRGGTQYF
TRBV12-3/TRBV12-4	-	CASSPPSGNEQFF
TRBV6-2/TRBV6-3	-	CASTPDSASTDTQYF
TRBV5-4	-	CASSLGGYRDLANTIYF
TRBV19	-	CASSGKGFTQYF
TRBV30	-	CACPGGYGYTF
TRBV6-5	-	CASNRQAFADTQYF
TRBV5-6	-	CASSLVWGGRTDTQYF
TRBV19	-	CASSNGQGFYGYTF
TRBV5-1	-	CASSLDSKGSPLHF
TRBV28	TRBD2	CASTRDIWLAGDTLETQYF
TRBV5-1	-	CASSLGGIAYEQYF
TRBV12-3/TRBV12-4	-	CASSPMGNTEAFF
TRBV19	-	CASSIRISAYGYTF
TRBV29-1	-	CSGGLGLGTEAFF